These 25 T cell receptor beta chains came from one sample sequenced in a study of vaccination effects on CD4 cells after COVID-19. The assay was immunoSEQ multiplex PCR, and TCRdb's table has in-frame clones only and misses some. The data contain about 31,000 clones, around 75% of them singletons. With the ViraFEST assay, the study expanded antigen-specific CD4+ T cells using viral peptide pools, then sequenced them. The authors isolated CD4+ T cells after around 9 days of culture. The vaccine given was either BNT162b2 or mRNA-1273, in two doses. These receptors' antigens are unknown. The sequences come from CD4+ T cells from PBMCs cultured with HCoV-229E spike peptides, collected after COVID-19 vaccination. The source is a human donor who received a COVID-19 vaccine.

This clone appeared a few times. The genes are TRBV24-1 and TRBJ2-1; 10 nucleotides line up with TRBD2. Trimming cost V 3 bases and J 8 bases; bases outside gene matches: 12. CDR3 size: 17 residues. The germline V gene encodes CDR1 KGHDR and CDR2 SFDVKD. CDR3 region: CATSDPTASGSLDEQFF. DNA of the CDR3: TGTGCCACCAGTGATCCTACGGCTAGCGGGAGTCTCGATGAGCAGTTCTTC.

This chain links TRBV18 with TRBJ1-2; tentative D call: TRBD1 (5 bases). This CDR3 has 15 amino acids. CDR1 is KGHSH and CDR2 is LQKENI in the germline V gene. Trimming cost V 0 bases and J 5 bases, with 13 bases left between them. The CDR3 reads CASSPPVTRAYGYTF. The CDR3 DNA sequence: TGTGCCAGCTCACCACCAGTTACCAGGGCGTATGGCTACACCTTC.

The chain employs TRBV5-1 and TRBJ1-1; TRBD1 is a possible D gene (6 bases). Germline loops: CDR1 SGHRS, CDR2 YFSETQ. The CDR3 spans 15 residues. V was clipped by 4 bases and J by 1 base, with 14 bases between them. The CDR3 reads CASSVTDSTNTEAFF. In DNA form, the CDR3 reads TGCGCCAGCAGCGTAACGGACAGTACGAACACTGAAGCTTTCTTT.

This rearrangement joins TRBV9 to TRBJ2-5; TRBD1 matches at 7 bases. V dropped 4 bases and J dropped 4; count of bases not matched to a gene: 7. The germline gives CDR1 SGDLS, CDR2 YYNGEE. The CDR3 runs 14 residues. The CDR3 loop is CASSTTGWGETQYF. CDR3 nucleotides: TGTGCCAGCAGCACGACAGGGTGGGGAGAGACCCAGTACTTC.

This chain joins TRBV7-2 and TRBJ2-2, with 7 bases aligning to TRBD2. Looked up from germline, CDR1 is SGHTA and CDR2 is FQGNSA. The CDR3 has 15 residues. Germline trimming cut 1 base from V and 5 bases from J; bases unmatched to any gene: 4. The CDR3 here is CASSLGTSGTGELFF. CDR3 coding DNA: TGTGCCAGCAGCTTAGGGACTAGTGGTACCGGGGAGCTGTTTTTT. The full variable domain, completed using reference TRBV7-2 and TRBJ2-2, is GAGVSQSPSNKVTEKGKDVELRCDPISGHTALYWYRQSLGQGLEFLIYFQGNSAPDKSGLPSDRFSAERTGGSVSTLTIQRTQQEDSAVYLCASSLGTSGTGELFFGEGSRLTVL.

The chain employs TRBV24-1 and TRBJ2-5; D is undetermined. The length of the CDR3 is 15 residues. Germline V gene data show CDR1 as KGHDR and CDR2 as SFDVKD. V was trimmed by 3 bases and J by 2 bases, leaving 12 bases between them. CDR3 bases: TGTGCCACCAGTGATACTCGCGCAGGACAAGAGACCCAGTACTTC. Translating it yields CATSDTRAGQETQYF.

In nucleotides, the CDR3 is TGTGCCAGCTCCCGGGGACTTTCCGAAGAGACCCAGTACTTC. This gives the protein CASSRGLSEETQYF. This rearrangement joins TRBV18 to TRBJ2-5; D perhaps matches TRBD2 (6 bases). Germline-derived CDR1 and CDR2 are KGHSH and LQKENI. V lost 6 bases and J 3 bases, leaving 14 bases between the germline ends. The CDR3 is 14 residues long. Combining the CDR3 with reference TRBV18 and TRBJ2-5 gives the whole variable domain NAGVMQNPRHLVRRRGQEARLRCSPMKGHSHVYWYRQLPEEGLKFMVYLQKENIIDESGMPKERFSAEFPKEGPSILRIQQVVRGDSAAYFCASSRGLSEETQYFGPGTRLLVL.

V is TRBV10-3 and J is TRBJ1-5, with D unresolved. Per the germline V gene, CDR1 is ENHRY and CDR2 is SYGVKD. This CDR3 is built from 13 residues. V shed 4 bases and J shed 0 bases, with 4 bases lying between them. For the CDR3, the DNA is TGTGCCATCAGTGCCGGTAGCAATCAGCCCCAGCATTTT. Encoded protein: CAISAGSNQPQHF.

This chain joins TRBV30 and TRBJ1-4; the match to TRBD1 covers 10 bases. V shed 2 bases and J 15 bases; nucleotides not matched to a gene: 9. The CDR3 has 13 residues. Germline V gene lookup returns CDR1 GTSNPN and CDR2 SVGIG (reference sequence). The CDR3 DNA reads TGTGCCTGGAGTTCTCAAGACAGGGGGCAGGTGTTTTTT. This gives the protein CAWSSQDRGQVFF.

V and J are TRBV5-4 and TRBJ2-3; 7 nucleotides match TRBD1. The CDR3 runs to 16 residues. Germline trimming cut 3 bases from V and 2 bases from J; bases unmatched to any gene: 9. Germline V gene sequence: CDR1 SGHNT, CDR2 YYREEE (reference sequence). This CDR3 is CASSSTGTDITDTQYF. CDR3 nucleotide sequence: TGTGCCAGCAGCTCAACCGGGACAGACATCACAGATACGCAGTATTTT.

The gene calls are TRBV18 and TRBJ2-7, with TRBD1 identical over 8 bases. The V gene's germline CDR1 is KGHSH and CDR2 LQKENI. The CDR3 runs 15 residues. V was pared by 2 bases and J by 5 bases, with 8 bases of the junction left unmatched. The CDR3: CASSPSFTGGHEQYF. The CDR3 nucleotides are TGTGCCAGCTCACCAAGTTTTACAGGGGGGCACGAGCAGTACTTC.

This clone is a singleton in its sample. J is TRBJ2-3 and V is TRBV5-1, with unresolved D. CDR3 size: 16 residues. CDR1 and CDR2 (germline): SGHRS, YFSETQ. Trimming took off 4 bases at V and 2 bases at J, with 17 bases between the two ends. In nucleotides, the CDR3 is TGCGCCAGCAGCAACGGTGTAGACTTGTTCACAGATACGCAGTATTTT. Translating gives CASSNGVDLFTDTQYF. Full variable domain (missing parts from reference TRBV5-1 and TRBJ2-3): KAGVTQTPRYLIKTRGQQVTLSCSPISGHRSVSWYQQTPGQGLQFLFEYFSETQRNKGNFPGRFSGRQFSNSRSEMNVSTLELGDSALYLCASSNGVDLFTDTQYFGPGTRLTVL.

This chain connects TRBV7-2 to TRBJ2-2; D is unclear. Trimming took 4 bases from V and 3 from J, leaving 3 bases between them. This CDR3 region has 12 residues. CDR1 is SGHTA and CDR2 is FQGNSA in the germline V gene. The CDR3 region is CASSSYTGELFF. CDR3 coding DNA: TGTGCCAGCAGCTCCTACACCGGGGAGCTGTTTTTT.

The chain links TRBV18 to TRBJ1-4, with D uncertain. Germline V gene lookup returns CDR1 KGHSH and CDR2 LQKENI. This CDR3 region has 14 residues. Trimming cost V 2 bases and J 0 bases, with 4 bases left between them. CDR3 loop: CASSPRATNEKLFF. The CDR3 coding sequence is TGTGCCAGCTCACCAAGGGCAACTAATGAAAAACTGTTTTTT.

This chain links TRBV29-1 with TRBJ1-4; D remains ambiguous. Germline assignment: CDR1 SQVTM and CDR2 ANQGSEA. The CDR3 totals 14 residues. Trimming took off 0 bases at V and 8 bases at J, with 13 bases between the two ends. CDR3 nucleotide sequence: TGCAGCGTTGAAGAAGGAGGGCTCGGGGAAAAACTGTTTTTT. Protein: CSVEEGGLGEKLFF.

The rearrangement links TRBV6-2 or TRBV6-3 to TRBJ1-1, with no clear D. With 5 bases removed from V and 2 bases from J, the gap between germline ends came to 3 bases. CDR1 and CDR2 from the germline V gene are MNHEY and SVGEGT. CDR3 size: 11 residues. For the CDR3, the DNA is TGTGCCAGCAGTGCCAACACTGAAGCTTTCTTT. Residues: CASSANTEAFF.

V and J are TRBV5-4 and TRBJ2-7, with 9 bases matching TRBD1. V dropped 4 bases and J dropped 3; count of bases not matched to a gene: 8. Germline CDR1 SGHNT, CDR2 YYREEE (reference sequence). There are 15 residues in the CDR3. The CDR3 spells CASSPFRQGGYEQYF. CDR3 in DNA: TGTGCCAGCAGCCCATTCCGACAGGGGGGCTACGAGCAGTACTTC.

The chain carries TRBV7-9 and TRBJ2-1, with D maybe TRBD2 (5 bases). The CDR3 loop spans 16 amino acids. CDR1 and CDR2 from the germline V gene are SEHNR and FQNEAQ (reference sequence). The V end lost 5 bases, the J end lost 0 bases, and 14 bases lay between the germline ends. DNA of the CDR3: TGTGCCAGCAGCACCTCTCTAGGGAGCTCCTACAATGAGCAGTTCTTC. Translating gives CASSTSLGSSYNEQFF.

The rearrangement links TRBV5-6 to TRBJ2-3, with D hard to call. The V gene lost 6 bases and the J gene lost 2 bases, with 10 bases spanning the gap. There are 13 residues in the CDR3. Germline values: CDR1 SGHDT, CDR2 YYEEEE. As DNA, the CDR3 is TGTGCCAGCACTTTTCAGGTCACAGATACGCAGTATTTT. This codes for CASTFQVTDTQYF.

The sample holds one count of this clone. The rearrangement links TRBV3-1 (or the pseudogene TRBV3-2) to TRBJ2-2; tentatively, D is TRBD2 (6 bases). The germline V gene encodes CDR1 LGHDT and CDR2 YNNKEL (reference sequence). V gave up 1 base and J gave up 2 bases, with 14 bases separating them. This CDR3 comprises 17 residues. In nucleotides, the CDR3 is TGTGCCAGCAGCCAAGTCGGTCTAGCGAGAAACACCGGGGAGCTGTTTTTT. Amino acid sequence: CASSQVGLARNTGELFF.

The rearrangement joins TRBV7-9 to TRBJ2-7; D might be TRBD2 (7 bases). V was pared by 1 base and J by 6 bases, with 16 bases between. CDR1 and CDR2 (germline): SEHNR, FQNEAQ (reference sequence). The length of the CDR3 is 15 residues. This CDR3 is CASSLGYGGLGEQYF. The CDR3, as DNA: TGTGCCAGCAGCTTAGGATACGGGGGGCTTGGCGAGCAGTACTTC.

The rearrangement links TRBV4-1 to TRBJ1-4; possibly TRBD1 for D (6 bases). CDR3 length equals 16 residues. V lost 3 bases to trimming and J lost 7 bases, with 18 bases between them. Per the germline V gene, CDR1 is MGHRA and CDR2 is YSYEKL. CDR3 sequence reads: CASSHRAPGEGEKLFF. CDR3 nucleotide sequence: TGCGCCAGCAGCCATCGCGCCCCAGGGGAGGGTGAAAAACTGTTTTTT.

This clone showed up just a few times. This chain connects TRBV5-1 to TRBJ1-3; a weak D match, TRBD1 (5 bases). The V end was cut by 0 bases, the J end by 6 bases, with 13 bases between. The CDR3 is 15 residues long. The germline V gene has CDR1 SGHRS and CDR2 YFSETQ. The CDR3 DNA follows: TGCGCCAGCAGCTTGGCGCCAGGGAGCGCAAACACCATATATTTT. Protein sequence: CASSLAPGSANTIYF. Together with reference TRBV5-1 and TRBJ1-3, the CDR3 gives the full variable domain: KAGVTQTPRYLIKTRGQQVTLSCSPISGHRSVSWYQQTPGQGLQFLFEYFSETQRNKGNFPGRFSGRQFSNSRSEMNVSTLELGDSALYLCASSLAPGSANTIYFGEGSWLTVV.

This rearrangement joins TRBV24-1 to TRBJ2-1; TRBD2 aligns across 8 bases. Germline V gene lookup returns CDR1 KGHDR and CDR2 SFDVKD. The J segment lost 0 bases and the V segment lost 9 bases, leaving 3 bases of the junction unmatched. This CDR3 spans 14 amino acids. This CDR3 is CATSGGGSYNEQFF. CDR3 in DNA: TGTGCCACCTCGGGGGGGGGCTCCTACAATGAGCAGTTCTTC.

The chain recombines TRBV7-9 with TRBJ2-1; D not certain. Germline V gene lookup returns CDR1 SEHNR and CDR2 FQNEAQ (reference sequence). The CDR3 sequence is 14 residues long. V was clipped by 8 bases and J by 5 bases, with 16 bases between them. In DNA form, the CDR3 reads TGTGCCAGCCGCCTATTGACCGCCGACAATGAGCAGTTCTTC. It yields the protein CASRLLTADNEQFF.